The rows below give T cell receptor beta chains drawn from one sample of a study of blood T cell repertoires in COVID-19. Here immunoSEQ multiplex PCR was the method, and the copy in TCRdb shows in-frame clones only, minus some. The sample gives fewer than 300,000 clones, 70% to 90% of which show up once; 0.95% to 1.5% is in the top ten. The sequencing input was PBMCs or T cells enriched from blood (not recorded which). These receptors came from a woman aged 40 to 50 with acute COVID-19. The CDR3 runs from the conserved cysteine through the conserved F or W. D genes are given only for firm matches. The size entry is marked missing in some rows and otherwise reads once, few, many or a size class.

CDR3aa: CASSQDRQGIGNTEAFF
CDR3nt: TGCGCCAGCAGCCAAGATCGGCAGGGGATCGGGAACACTGAAGCTTTCTTT
j_gene: TRBJ1-1
abundance: -
v_gene: TRBV4-3
d_gene: -

CDR3aa: CASSTGQGLSISPLHF
CDR3nt: TGTGCCAGCTCAACGGGACAGGGGCTTAGTATTTCACCCCTCCACTTT
j_gene: TRBJ1-6
abundance: -
v_gene: TRBV18
d_gene: TRBD1

CDR3aa: CASTRQGGNTEAFF
CDR3nt: TGTGCCAGCACCAGACAGGGGGGGAACACTGAAGCTTTCTTT
j_gene: TRBJ1-1
abundance: -
v_gene: TRBV2
d_gene: TRBD1

CDR3aa: CASDQGQGIGETQYF
CDR3nt: TGTGCCAGCGACCAAGGGCAGGGGATCGGAGAGACCCAGTACTTC
j_gene: TRBJ2-5
abundance: -
v_gene: TRBV7-9
d_gene: -

CDR3aa: CASTTGVFAGNTIYF
CDR3nt: TGTGCCAGCACGACAGGGGTGTTTGCTGGAAACACCATATATTTT
j_gene: TRBJ1-3
abundance: -
v_gene: TRBV28
d_gene: TRBD1

CDR3aa: CASSSGLAVYNEQFF
CDR3nt: TGCGCCAGCAGCTCGGGACTAGCGGTTTACAATGAGCAGTTCTTC
j_gene: TRBJ2-1
abundance: -
v_gene: TRBV5-1
d_gene: TRBD2

CDR3aa: CASKGPADTQYF
CDR3nt: TGTGCCAGCAAGGGGCCGGCAGATACGCAGTATTTT
j_gene: TRBJ2-3
abundance: -
v_gene: TRBV27
d_gene: -

CDR3aa: CASSPERERFFEQYF
CDR3nt: TGTGCCAGCAGCCCTGAGCGGGAGAGATTTTTCGAGCAGTACTTC
j_gene: TRBJ2-7
abundance: -
v_gene: TRBV27
d_gene: TRBD2

CDR3aa: CASSYTRTGFYEQYF
CDR3nt: TGTGCCAGCAGCTACACCAGGACAGGGTTTTACGAGCAGTACTTC
j_gene: TRBJ2-7
abundance: once
v_gene: TRBV11-3
d_gene: TRBD1

CDR3aa: CAWSVNSWTEAFF
CDR3nt: TGTGCCTGGAGTGTGAACAGCTGGACTGAAGCTTTCTTT
j_gene: TRBJ1-1
abundance: -
v_gene: TRBV30
d_gene: -

CDR3aa: CASSPQGHGEQYF
CDR3nt: TGTGCCAGCAGCCCTCAGGGCCACGGCGAGCAGTACTTC
j_gene: TRBJ2-7
abundance: -
v_gene: TRBV5-4
d_gene: -

CDR3aa: CASRPLAGGGYNEQFF
CDR3nt: TGTGCCAGCAGGCCCTTGGCGGGAGGAGGCTACAATGAGCAGTTCTTC
j_gene: TRBJ2-1
abundance: once
v_gene: TRBV27
d_gene: TRBD2

CDR3aa: CASSKVRTQGLVADTQYF
CDR3nt: TGTGCCAGCAGCAAAGTCCGGACACAGGGGCTCGTTGCAGATACGCAGTATTTT
j_gene: TRBJ2-3
abundance: -
v_gene: TRBV21-1
d_gene: -

CDR3aa: CASSPVRERNNEQFF
CDR3nt: TGCGCCAGCAGTCCTGTCCGGGAGCGCAACAATGAGCAGTTCTTC
j_gene: TRBJ2-1
abundance: -
v_gene: TRBV5-1
d_gene: -

CDR3aa: CASSPQQRSPLSNQPQHF
CDR3nt: TGTGCCAGCTCACCACAACAGAGATCCCCTCTTAGCAATCAGCCCCAGCATTTT
j_gene: TRBJ1-5
abundance: -
v_gene: TRBV18
d_gene: -

CDR3aa: CAISERQAFTMNTEAFF
CDR3nt: TGTGCCATCAGTGAAAGGCAGGCTTTCACCATGAACACTGAAGCTTTCTTT
j_gene: TRBJ1-1
abundance: -
v_gene: TRBV10-3
d_gene: -

CDR3aa: CASSFLLGECTF
CDR3nt: TGTGCCAGCAGTTTTCTCTTGGGCGAGTGCACCTTC
j_gene: TRBJ1-2
abundance: -
v_gene: TRBV12-3/TRBV12-4
d_gene: -

CDR3aa: CASSSILGQPNEKLFF
CDR3nt: TGTGCCAGCAGCTCGATCCTGGGACAGCCCAATGAAAAACTGTTTTTT
j_gene: TRBJ1-4
abundance: -
v_gene: TRBV7-8
d_gene: TRBD1

CDR3aa: CSVSPELNTEAFF
CDR3nt: TGCAGCGTTTCCCCCGAGTTGAACACTGAAGCTTTCTTT
j_gene: TRBJ1-1
abundance: -
v_gene: TRBV29-1
d_gene: -

CDR3aa: CASSLVVVAFSGNTIYF
CDR3nt: TGTGCCAGCAGCTTAGTGGTCGTGGCTTTCTCTGGAAACACCATATATTTT
j_gene: TRBJ1-3
abundance: -
v_gene: TRBV7-9
d_gene: -

CDR3aa: CASSSGLAGEEQFF
CDR3nt: TGTGCCAGCAGCTCGGGACTAGCGGGGGAAGAGCAGTTCTTC
j_gene: TRBJ2-1
abundance: -
v_gene: TRBV7-3
d_gene: TRBD2

CDR3aa: CASSPRDSATYGYTF
CDR3nt: TGTGCCAGCTCACCACGGGACAGCGCCACTTATGGCTACACCTTC
j_gene: TRBJ1-2
abundance: -
v_gene: TRBV18
d_gene: TRBD1

CDR3aa: CASSQVSGRVRDGYTF
CDR3nt: TGCGCCAGCAGCCAAGTCTCCGGCAGGGTCCGGGATGGCTACACCTTC
j_gene: TRBJ1-2
abundance: -
v_gene: TRBV4-1
d_gene: -

CDR3aa: CASSQEPTGLAGRNTQYF
CDR3nt: TGTGCCAGCAGCCAAGAGCCTACGGGACTAGCGGGACGAAATACGCAGTATTTT
j_gene: TRBJ2-3
abundance: once
v_gene: TRBV4-2
d_gene: TRBD2

CDR3aa: CASTLGQGYGYTF
CDR3nt: TGTGCCAGCACCTTGGGGCAGGGCTATGGCTACACCTTC
j_gene: TRBJ1-2
abundance: once
v_gene: TRBV28
d_gene: -

CDR3aa: CASSLVWEGGSGNTIYF
CDR3nt: TGTGCCAGCAGCTTAGTATGGGAAGGAGGCTCTGGAAACACCATATATTTT
j_gene: TRBJ1-3
abundance: -
v_gene: TRBV11-2
d_gene: -

CDR3aa: CASSSTSGHNEQFF
CDR3nt: TGTGCCAGCAGCTCGACTAGCGGGCACAATGAGCAGTTCTTC
j_gene: TRBJ2-1
abundance: -
v_gene: TRBV5-4
d_gene: TRBD2